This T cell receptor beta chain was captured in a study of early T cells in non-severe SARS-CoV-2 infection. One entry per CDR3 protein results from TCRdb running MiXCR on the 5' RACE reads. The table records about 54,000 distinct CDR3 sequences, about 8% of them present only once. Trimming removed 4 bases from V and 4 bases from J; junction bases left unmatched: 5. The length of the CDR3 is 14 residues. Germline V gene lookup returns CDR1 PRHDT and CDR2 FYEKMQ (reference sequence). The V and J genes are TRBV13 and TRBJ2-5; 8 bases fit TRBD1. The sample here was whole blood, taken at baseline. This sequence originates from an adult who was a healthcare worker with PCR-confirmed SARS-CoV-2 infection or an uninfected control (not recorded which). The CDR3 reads CASSSTGVGETQYF. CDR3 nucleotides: TGTGCCAGCAGCTCGACAGGGGTAGGAGAGACCCAGTACTTC.